This T cell receptor beta chain came from a study of cytomegalovirus exposure and HLA in healthy donors. As for the study in general: As an earlier analysis found, about 179 million T cells yielded 117 million unique TCR beta sequences.

With 60 Vbeta and 13 Jbeta primers, the PCR was carried out. Sequenced by immunoSEQ multiplex PCR; TCRdb stores in-frame clones only, minus some. Reported are around 140,000 clones; the ten largest clones contain 0.8% to 1%. Sequences were obtained from PBMCs. The origin of this receptor is a male donor in good health and CMV-seronegative.

CDR3 DNA: TGCGCCAGCAGCCAATTTAGACCGGGACAGAGGTCCGGAAAACTGTTTTTT. Amino acids: CASSQFRPGQRSGKLFF. The rearrangement joins TRBV4-3 to TRBJ1-4, with 7 bases lining up with TRBD1. Germline CDR1 is LGHNA and CDR2 is YSLEER. Trimming removed 2 bases from V and 10 bases from J; junction bases left unmatched: 16. This CDR3 is 17 amino acids long.